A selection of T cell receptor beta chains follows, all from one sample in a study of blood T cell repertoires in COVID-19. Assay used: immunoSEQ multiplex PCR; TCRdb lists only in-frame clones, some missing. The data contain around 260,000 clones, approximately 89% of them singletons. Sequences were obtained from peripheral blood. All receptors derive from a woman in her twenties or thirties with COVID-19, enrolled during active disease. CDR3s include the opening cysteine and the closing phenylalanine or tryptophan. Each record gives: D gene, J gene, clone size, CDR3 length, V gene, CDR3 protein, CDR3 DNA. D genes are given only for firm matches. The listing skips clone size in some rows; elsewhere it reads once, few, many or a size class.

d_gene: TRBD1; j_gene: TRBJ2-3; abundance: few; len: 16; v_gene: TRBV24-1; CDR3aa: CATSLGDRGSTDTQYF; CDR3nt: TGTGCCACCAGCCTGGGAGACAGGGGGAGCACAGATACGCAGTATTTT
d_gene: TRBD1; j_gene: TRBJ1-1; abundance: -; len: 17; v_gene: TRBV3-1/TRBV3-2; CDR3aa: CASSQKTLRQGGTEAFF; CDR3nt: TGTGCCAGCAGCCAAAAAACACTTCGACAGGGGGGGACTGAAGCTTTCTTT
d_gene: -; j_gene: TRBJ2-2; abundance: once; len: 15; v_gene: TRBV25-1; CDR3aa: CASSEMAANTGELFF; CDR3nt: TGTGCCAGCAGTGAGATGGCAGCGAACACCGGGGAGCTGTTTTTT
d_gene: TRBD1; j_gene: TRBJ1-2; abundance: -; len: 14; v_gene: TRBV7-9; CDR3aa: CASSSSRDSYGYTF; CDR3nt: TGTGCCAGCAGCTCGAGTCGGGACAGCTATGGCTACACCTTC
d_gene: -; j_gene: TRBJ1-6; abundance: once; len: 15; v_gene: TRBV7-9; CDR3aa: CASSLASGENSPLHF; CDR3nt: TGTGCCAGCAGCTTAGCTTCAGGGGAGAATTCACCCCTCCACTTT
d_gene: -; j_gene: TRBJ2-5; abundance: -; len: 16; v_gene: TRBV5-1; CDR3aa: CASSLGHNDGGETQYF; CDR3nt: TGCGCCAGCAGCTTGGGCCACAATGACGGAGGAGAGACCCAGTACTTC
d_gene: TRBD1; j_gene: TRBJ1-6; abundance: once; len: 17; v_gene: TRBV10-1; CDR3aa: CASNQLSGQGKGSPLHF; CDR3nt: TGCGCCAGCAACCAGCTCTCGGGACAGGGGAAAGGATCACCCCTCCACTTT
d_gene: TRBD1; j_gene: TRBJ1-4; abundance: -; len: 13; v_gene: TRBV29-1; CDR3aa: CSVGGRGLGKLFF; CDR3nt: TGCAGCGTCGGGGGCAGGGGGCTGGGAAAACTGTTTTTT
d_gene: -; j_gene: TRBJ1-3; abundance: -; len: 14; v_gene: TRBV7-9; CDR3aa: CASSPGVAGNTIYF; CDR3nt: TGTGCCAGCAGCCCAGGGGTAGCTGGAAACACCATATATTTT
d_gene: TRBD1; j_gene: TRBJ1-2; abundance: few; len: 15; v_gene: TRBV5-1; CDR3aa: CASSIPTGGNDGYTF; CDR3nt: TGCGCCAGCAGCATACCGACAGGGGGGAATGATGGCTACACCTTC
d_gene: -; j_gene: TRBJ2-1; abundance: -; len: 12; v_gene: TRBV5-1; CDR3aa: CASTEGRNEQFF; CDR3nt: TGCGCCTCAACAGAGGGTCGGAATGAGCAGTTCTTC
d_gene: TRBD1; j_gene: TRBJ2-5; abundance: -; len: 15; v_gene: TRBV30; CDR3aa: CAWSPTGLGSETQYF; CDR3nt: TGTGCCTGGAGTCCGACAGGGTTAGGATCGGAGACCCAGTACTTC
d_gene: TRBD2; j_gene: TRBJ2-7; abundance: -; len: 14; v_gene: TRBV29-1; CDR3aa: CSVVASGRFGEQYF; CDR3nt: TGCAGCGTTGTCGCTAGCGGGAGATTTGGCGAGCAGTACTTC
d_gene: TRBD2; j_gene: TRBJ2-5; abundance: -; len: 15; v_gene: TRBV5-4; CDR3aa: CASSLQAGEEETQYF; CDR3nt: TGTGCCAGCAGCTTGCAGGCGGGAGAGGAAGAGACCCAGTACTTC
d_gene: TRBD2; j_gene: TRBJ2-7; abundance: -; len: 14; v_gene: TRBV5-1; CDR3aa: CASSRSGSALEQYF; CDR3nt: TGCGCCAGCAGTAGGAGCGGGAGCGCTCTTGAGCAGTACTTC
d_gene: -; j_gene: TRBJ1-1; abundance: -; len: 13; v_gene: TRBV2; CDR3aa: CASSRAENTEAFF; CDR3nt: TGTGCCAGCAGCAGGGCAGAAAACACTGAAGCTTTCTTT
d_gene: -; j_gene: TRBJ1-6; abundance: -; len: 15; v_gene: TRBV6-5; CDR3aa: CASSTSGHYNSPLHF; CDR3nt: TGTGCCAGCAGTACCTCGGGACACTATAATTCACCCCTCCACTTT
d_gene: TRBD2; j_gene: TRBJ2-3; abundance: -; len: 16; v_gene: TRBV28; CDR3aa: CASSRSGRPQADTQYF; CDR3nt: TGTGCCAGCAGTCGGAGCGGGAGGCCCCAGGCAGATACGCAGTATTTT
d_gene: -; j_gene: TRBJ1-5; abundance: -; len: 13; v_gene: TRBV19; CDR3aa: CASSIRVVQPQHF; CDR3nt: TGTGCCAGTAGTATCCGGGTGGTTCAGCCCCAGCATTTT
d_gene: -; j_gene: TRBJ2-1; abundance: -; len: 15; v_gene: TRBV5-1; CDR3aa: CASSLMTGGGNEQFF; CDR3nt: TGCGCCAGCAGCCTCATGACAGGCGGGGGCAATGAGCAGTTCTTC
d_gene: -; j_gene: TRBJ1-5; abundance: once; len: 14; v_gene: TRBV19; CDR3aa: CASSGQSSNQPQHF; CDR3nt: TGTGCCAGTTCAGGACAGTCAAGCAATCAGCCCCAGCATTTT
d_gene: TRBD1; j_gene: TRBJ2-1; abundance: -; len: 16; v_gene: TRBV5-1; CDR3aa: CASSDGTGGAYNEQFF; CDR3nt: TGCGCCAGCAGCGACGGGACAGGGGGCGCCTACAATGAGCAGTTCTTC
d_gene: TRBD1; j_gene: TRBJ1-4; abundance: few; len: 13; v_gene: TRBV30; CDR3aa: CAWSKGTGEKLFF; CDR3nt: TGTGCCTGGAGCAAAGGGACAGGAGAAAAACTGTTTTTT
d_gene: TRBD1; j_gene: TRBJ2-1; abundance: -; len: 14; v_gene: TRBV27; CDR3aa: CATGQGALPNEQFF; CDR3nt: TGTGCCACAGGACAGGGGGCCCTCCCCAATGAGCAGTTCTTC
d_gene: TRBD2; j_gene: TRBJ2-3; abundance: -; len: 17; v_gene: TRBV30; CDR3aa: CAWKGRTSGMSTDTQYF; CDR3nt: TGTGCCTGGAAAGGTCGGACTAGCGGGATGAGCACAGATACGCAGTATTTT
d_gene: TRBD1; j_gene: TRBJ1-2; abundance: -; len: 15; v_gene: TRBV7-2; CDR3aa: CASSAFRDRDYGYTF; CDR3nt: TGTGCCAGCAGCGCCTTCCGGGACAGGGACTATGGCTACACCTTC
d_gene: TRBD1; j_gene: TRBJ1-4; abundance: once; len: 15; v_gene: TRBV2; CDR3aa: CASRPWTGGGEKLFF; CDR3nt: TGTGCCAGTCGCCCCTGGACAGGGGGCGGTGAAAAACTGTTTTTT